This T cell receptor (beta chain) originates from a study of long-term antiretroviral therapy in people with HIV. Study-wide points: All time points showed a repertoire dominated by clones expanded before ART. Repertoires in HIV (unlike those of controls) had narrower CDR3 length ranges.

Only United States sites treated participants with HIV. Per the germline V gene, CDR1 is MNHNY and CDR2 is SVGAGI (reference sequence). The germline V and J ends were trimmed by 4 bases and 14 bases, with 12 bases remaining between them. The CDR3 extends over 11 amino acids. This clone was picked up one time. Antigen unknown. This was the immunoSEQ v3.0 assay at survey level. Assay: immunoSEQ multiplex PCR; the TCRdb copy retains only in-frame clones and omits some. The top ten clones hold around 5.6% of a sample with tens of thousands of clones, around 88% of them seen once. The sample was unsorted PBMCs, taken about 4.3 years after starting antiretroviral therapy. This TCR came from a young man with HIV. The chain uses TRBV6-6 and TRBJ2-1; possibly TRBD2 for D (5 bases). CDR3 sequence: CASSFGETKFF. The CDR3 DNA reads TGTGCCAGCAGTTTCGGGGAAACGAAGTTCTTC.